The 9 T cell receptor beta chains given below trace back to one sample, sequenced in a study of blood T cell repertoires in COVID-19. Repertoires were generated with immunoSEQ multiplex PCR, while TCRdb's copy carries only in-frame clones and drops some. In the table there are about 96,000 clones, over 60% of which are singletons. Sequencing was performed on peripheral blood. These receptors came from a man between 50 and 59 years old who had recovered from COVID-19.

V gene TRBV9 combines with J gene TRBJ2-7; D unresolved. This CDR3 region has 16 residues. Germline-derived CDR1 and CDR2 are SGDLS and YYNGEE. V dropped 0 bases and J dropped 3 bases, with 16 bases sitting between them. CDR3 in amino acids: CASSVGNSNSYYEQYF. CDR3 sequence (DNA): TGTGCCAGCAGCGTAGGTAACTCCAACTCCTACTACGAGCAGTACTTC.

The table lists this clone with a few counts. The chain joins TRBV6-2 or TRBV6-3 to TRBJ1-3; TRBD1 is a possible D gene (5 bases). CDR1 and CDR2 (germline): MNHEY, SVGEGT. V gave up 5 bases and J gave up 0 bases, with 11 bases separating them. The CDR3 runs 15 residues. CDR3 coding DNA: TGTGCCAGCAGTATCTCCGGGGGCTCTGGAAACACCATATATTTT. It encodes CASSISGGSGNTIYF.

Only one count was recorded for this clone. The chain is built from TRBV20-1 and TRBJ2-5, with 7 bases matching TRBD2. Germline CDR1 reads DFQATT; CDR2 reads SNEGSKA (reference sequence). There are 14 residues in the CDR3. Germline trimming cut 3 bases from V and 5 bases from J; bases unmatched to any gene: 9. As DNA, the CDR3 is TGCAGTGCTAGTGCCCGTGGGGGGGTGGAGACCCAGTACTTC. It yields the protein CSASARGGVETQYF.

The chain has TRBV5-1 and TRBJ1-4; 9 nucleotides match TRBD1. V lost 4 bases and J lost 8; bases outside the gene matches: 6. Germline V gene data show CDR1 as SGHRS and CDR2 as YFSETQ. CDR3 length: 14 residues. For the CDR3, the DNA is TGCGCCAGCAGCCAGGGACAGGGAAGGGAAAAACTGTTTTTT. Translated: CASSQGQGREKLFF.

In the case of this clone: Other DNA sequences in this sample translate to the same CDR3. The chain has TRBV7-2 and TRBJ1-1, with a tentative D call TRBD1 (6 bases). The V and J ends lost 1 base and 5 bases respectively, with 14 bases between them. Per the germline V gene, CDR1 is SGHTA and CDR2 is FQGNSA. The CDR3 is 15 residues long. The CDR3 is CASSLEAGVGTEAFF. The CDR3 nucleotides read TGTGCCAGCAGCTTAGAGGCAGGGGTAGGGACTGAAGCTTTCTTT.

The chain employs TRBV24-1 and TRBJ2-1; maybe TRBD1 (6 bases). Deletions cut 5 bases from V and 5 bases from J, with 15 bases between. This CDR3 spans 15 amino acids. CDR1 and CDR2 (germline): KGHDR, SFDVKD. CDR3 nucleotides: TGTGCCACCAGTGTAAGGGGGTTCGGGGACAATGAGCAGTTCTTC. This encodes CATSVRGFGDNEQFF.

The V gene is TRBV7-9, the J gene TRBJ1-1; D is unclear. The CDR3 runs 14 residues. Germline lookup yields CDR1 SEHNR and CDR2 FQNEAQ (reference sequence). V was clipped by 5 bases and J by 0 bases, with 10 bases between them. DNA for the CDR3: TGTGCCAGCAGCGCCGCTAGCATGAACACTGAAGCTTTCTTT. Its protein is CASSAASMNTEAFF.

CDR3 loop: CASTAGWGSYGYTF. CDR3 DNA: TGTGCCAGCACCGCGGGTTGGGGAAGTTATGGCTACACCTTC. The chain employs TRBV5-6 and TRBJ1-2; D is unclear. The CDR3 extends over 14 amino acids. Trimming removed 6 bases at V and 5 bases at J, with 17 bases between. The germline gives CDR1 SGHDT, CDR2 YYEEEE. The entire variable domain, with the rest obtained from reference TRBV5-6 and TRBJ1-2, is as follows: DAGVTQSPTHLIKTRGQQVTLRCSPKSGHDTVSWYQQALGQGPQFIFQYYEEEERQRGNFPDRFSGHQFPNYSSELNVNALLLGDSALYLCASTAGWGSYGYTFGSGTRLTVV.

This clone was picked up many times. The chain's CDR3 is CASSQGDSYNSPLHF. For the CDR3, the DNA is TGTGCCAGCAGCCAGGGGGACAGCTATAATTCACCCCTCCACTTT. The V and J genes are TRBV3-1 (or the pseudogene TRBV3-2) and TRBJ1-6; 7 nucleotides align to TRBD1. V lost 3 bases and J lost 3; bases outside the gene matches: 2. This CDR3 has 15 amino acids. CDR1 and CDR2 from the germline V gene are LGHDT and YNNKEL (reference sequence).